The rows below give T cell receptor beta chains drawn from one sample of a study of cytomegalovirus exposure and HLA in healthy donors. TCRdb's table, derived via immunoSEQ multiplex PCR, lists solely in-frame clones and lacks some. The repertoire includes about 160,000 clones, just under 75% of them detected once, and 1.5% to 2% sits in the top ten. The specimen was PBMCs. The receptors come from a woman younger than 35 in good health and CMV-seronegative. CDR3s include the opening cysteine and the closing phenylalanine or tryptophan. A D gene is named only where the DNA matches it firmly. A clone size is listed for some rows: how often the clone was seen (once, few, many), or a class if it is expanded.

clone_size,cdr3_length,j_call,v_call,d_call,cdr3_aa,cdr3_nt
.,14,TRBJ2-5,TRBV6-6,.,CASSYAANQETQYF,TGTGCCAGCAGTTACGCGGCAAACCAAGAGACCCAGTACTTC
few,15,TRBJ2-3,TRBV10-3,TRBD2,CAISLKAGDRDTQYF,TGTGCCATCAGCCTAAAAGCGGGAGATAGAGATACGCAGTATTTT
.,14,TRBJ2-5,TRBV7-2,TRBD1,CASSRDSLQETQYF,TGTGCCAGCAGCCGGGACAGCCTCCAAGAGACCCAGTACTTC
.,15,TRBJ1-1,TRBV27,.,CASSLSRPGDTEAFF,TGTGCCAGCAGTTTATCGAGGCCCGGGGACACTGAAGCTTTCTTT
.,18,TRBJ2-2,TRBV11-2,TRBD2,CASSFGLAARTRTGELFF,TGTGCCAGCAGCTTCGGACTAGCGGCCCGAACAAGGACCGGGGAGCTGTTTTTT
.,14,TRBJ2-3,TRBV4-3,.,CASSQEPATDTQYF,TGCGCCAGCAGCCAAGAGCCCGCGACAGATACGCAGTATTTT
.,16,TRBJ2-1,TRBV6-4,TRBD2,CASSRYGTSGSGEQFF,TGTGCCAGCAGTCGCTATGGGACTAGCGGGAGCGGTGAGCAGTTCTTC
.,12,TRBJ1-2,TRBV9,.,CASSANFGGYTF,TGTGCCAGCAGCGCCAACTTCGGTGGCTACACCTTC
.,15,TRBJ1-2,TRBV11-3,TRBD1,CASSADRTNFYGYTF,TGTGCCAGCAGCGCGGACAGGACCAATTTCTATGGCTACACCTTC
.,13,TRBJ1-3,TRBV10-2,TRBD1,CASSGQGGNTIYF,TGCGCCAGCAGTGGACAGGGTGGAAACACCATATATTTT
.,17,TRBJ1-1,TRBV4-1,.,CASSQGARVGGNTEAFF,TGCGCCAGCAGCCAAGGGGCGAGGGTCGGTGGGAACACTGAAGCTTTCTTT
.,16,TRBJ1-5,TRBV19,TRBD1,CASSRRQGESNQPQHF,TGTGCCAGTAGTAGACGACAGGGAGAAAGCAATCAGCCCCAGCATTTT
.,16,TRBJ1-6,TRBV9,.,CASSPREGGTNSPLHF,TGTGCCAGCAGCCCACGGGAGGGGGGGACGAATTCACCCCTCCACTTT
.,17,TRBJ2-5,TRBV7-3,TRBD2,CASSLTLAGGQQETQYF,TGTGCCAGCAGTTTGACCCTAGCGGGGGGACAACAAGAGACCCAGTACTTC
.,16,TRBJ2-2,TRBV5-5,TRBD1,CASSSGTGGGPGELFF,TGTGCCAGCAGTTCCGGTACAGGGGGCGGGCCCGGGGAGCTGTTTTTT
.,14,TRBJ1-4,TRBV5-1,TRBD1,CASSLTGGTEKLFF,TGCGCCAGCAGCTTGACAGGGGGCACTGAAAAACTGTTTTTT
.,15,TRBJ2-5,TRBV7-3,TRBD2,CASSLSGGAMETQYF,TGTGCCAGCAGCTTAAGCGGGGGGGCCATGGAGACCCAGTACTTC
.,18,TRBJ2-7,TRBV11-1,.,CASSSGGGQGISEYEQYF,TGTGCCAGCAGCTCCGGGGGGGGACAGGGAATTTCTGAATACGAGCAGTACTTC
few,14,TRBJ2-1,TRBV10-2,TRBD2,CASRSASGNNEQFF,TGCGCCAGCCGTTCGGCTAGCGGTAACAATGAGCAGTTCTTC
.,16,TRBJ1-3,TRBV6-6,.,CASSSWTQYSGNTIYF,TGTGCCAGCAGCTCATGGACACAATACTCTGGAAACACCATATATTTT
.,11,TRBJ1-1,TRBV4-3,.,CASSRAGEAFF,TGCGCCAGCAGCCGGGCGGGAGAAGCTTTCTTT
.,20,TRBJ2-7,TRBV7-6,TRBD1,CASSSGGDRWTGVGDGEQYF,TGTGCCAGCAGCTCAGGGGGGGATCGTTGGACAGGGGTGGGGGATGGCGAGCAGTACTTC
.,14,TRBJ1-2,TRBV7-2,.,CASSLGGSAYGYTF,TGTGCCAGCAGCTTAGGAGGTTCGGCCTATGGCTACACCTTC
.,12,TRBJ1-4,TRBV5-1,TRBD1,CASSPDREELFF,TGCGCCAGCAGTCCGGACAGGGAAGAACTGTTTTTT
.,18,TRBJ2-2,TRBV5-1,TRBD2,CASSKSGASGTNTGELFF,TGCGCCAGCAGCAAATCGGGGGCTAGCGGGACGAACACCGGGGAGCTGTTTTTT
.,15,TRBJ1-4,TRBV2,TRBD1,CASSEGQGAYEKLFF,TGTGCCAGCAGTGAGGGACAGGGAGCGTATGAAAAACTGTTTTTT
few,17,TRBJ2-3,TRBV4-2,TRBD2,CASSQEIVAGGRVTQYF,TGTGCCAGCAGCCAAGAAATCGTCGCGGGAGGGCGAGTTACGCAGTATTTT
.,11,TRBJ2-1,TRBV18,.,CASSSRYEQFF,TGTGCCAGCTCATCCAGGTATGAGCAGTTCTTC
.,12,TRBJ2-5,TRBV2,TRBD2,CASTRRGGTQYF,TGTGCCAGCACAAGGCGGGGGGGGACCCAGTACTTC